The clone carrying this T cell receptor beta chain came up a few times. V dropped 3 bases and J dropped 9 bases, with 12 bases sitting between them. Germline assignment: CDR1 MDHEN and CDR2 SYDVKM. The CDR3 runs to 13 residues. A multiplex PCR was run with 60 Vbeta primers and 13 Jbeta primers. The table came from immunoSEQ multiplex PCR; TCRdb's copy has only in-frame clones and leaves some out. The sample contains 70,000 or so clones, around 80% of which appear only once. The sample originates from a study of cytomegalovirus exposure and HLA in healthy donors. Sequenced sample: PBMCs. This TCR derives from a man aged 18 to 29 in good health and CMV-seronegative. V usage is TRBV28 and J usage is TRBJ1-5; no definite D call. CDR3 sequence: CASSFSGPSPQHF. Here the CDR3 DNA reads TGTGCCAGCAGTTTTTCAGGCCCATCGCCCCAGCATTTT.